Following are 3 T cell receptor beta chains from one sample sequenced in a study of tumor-infiltrating lymphocytes in localized non-small cell lung cancer. Sequencing used immunoSEQ multiplex PCR; TCRdb keeps in-frame clones, though not all of them. The repertoire holds over 15,000 clones, with 69% as singletons. Sequenced: lung tumor tissue. These receptor sequences come from a human donor with non-small cell lung cancer.

This chain links TRBV11-3 with TRBJ1-2; no reliable D call. Germline CDR1 and CDR2: SGHNT and YENEEA. Trimming took 3 bases from V and 2 from J, leaving 4 bases between them. The CDR3 contains 12 residues. The CDR3 loop reads CASSLQNYGYTF. CDR3 sequence (DNA): TGTGCCAGCAGCTTGCAGAACTATGGCTACACCTTC.

The V call is TRBV11-2, the J call TRBJ1-1, with 7 bases identical to TRBD1. Germline V gives CDR1 SGHAT, CDR2 FQNNGV. The CDR3 runs 16 residues. The ends lost 3 bases at V and 3 bases at J; junction bases unmatched: 10. Here the CDR3 DNA reads TGTGCCAGCAGCTTGACCTACAGGGGAGGGGACACTGAAGCTTTCTTT. This encodes CASSLTYRGGDTEAFF.

The V and J genes are TRBV30 and TRBJ2-1; D gene ambiguous. The germline V gene encodes CDR1 GTSNPN and CDR2 SVGIG (reference sequence). The V end lost 5 bases, the J end lost 0 bases, and 8 bases lay between the germline ends. The CDR3 totals 13 residues. The CDR3 spells CAWASGSYNEQFF. The DNA for the CDR3 is TGTGCCTGGGCATCGGGCTCCTACAATGAGCAGTTCTTC.